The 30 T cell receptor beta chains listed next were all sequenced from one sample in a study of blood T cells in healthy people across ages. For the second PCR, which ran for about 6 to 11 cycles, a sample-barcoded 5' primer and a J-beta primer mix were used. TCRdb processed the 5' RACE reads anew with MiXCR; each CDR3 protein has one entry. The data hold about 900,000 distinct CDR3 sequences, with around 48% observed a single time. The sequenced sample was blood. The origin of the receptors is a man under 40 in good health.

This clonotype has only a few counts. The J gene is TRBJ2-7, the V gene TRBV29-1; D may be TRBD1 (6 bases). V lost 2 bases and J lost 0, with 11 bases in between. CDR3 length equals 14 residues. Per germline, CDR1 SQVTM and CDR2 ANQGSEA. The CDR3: CSVEKAGVSYEQYF. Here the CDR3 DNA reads TGCAGCGTTGAAAAGGCAGGGGTCTCCTACGAGCAGTACTTC.

The CDR3 bases are TGTGCCAGCTTCCGGACAGACCAAGAGACCCAGTACTTC. It is translated as CASFRTDQETQYF. The gene calls are TRBV6-1 and TRBJ2-5; maybe TRBD1 (6 bases). V shed 8 bases and J shed 0 bases, with 10 bases lying between them. This CDR3 region has 13 residues. The germline V gene has CDR1 MNHNS and CDR2 SASEGT.

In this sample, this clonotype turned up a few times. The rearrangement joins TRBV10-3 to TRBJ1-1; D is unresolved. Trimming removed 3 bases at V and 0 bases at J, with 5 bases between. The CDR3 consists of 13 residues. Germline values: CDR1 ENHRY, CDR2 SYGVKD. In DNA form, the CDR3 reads TGTGCCATCAGTGACAGGATGAACACTGAAGCTTTCTTT. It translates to CAISDRMNTEAFF.

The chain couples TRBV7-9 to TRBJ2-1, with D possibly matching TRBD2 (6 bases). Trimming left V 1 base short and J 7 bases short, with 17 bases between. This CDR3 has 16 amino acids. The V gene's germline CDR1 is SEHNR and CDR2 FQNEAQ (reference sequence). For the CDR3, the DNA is TGTGCCAGCAGCTTAGGGGGACTGGGGGAAGCTAATGAGCAGTTCTTC. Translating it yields CASSLGGLGEANEQFF.

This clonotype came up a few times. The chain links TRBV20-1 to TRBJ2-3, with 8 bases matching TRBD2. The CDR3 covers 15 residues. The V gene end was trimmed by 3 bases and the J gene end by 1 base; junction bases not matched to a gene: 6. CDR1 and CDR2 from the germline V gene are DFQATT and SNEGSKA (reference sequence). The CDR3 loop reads CSARPYGGGTDTQYF. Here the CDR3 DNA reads TGCAGTGCTAGGCCCTACGGGGGGGGCACAGATACGCAGTATTTT.

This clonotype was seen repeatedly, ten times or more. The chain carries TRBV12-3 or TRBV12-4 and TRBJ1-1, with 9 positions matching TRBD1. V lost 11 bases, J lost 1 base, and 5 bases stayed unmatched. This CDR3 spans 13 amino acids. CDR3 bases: TGTGCCGCGGCGGGACAGGGGAACACTGAAGCTTTCTTT. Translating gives CAAAGQGNTEAFF.

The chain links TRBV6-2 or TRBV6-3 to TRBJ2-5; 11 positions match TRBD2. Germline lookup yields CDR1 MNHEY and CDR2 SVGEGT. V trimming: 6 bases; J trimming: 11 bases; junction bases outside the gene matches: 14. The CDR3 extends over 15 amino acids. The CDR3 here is CASRRTSGFSYEQYF. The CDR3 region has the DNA TGTGCCAGCAGGCGGACTAGCGGGTTCTCCTATGAGCAGTACTTC.

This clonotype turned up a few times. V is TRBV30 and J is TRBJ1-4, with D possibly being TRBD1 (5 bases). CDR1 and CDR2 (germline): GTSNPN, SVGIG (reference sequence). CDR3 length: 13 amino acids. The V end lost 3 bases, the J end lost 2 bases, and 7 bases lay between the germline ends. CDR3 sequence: CAWREGTNEKLFF. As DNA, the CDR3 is TGTGCCTGGAGGGAGGGGACTAATGAAAAACTGTTTTTT.

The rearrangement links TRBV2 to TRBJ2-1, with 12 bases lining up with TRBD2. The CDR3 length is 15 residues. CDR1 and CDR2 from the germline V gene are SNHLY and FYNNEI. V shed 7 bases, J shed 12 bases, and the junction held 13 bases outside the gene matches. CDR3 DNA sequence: TGTGCCAGCACTTCACTAGCGGGGGGCACCTCTGGGCAGTTCTTC. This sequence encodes CASTSLAGGTSGQFF.

The CDR3 DNA reads as TGTGCCAGCAGTCCGGGTGGGGGAACCCGACCGTTCTTC. It is translated as CASSPGGGTRPFF. V is TRBV28 and J is TRBJ2-1, with D tentatively TRBD1 or TRBD2 (5 bases each). The CDR3 covers 13 residues. Trimming removed 5 bases from V and 15 bases from J, with 20 bases in between. From germline, CDR1 is MDHEN and CDR2 SYDVKM.

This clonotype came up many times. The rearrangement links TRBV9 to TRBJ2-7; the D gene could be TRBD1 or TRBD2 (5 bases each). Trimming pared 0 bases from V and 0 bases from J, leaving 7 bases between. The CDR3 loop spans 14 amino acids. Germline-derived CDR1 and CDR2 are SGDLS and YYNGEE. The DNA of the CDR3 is TGTGCCAGCAGCGTAGATGGGGGCTCCTACGAGCAGTACTTC. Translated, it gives CASSVDGGSYEQYF.

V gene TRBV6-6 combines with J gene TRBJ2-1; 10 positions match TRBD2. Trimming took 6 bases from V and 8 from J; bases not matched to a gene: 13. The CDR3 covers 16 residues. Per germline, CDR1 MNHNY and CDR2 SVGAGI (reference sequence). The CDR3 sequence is CASRDSGGAGDYEQFF. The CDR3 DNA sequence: TGTGCCAGCAGGGACAGCGGGGGGGCCGGGGATTATGAGCAGTTCTTC.

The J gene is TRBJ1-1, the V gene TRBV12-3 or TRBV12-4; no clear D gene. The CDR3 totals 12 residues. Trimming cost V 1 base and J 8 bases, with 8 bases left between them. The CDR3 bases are TGTGCCAGCAGTTTAGGGCCATGGGAAGCTTTCTTT. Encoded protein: CASSLGPWEAFF.

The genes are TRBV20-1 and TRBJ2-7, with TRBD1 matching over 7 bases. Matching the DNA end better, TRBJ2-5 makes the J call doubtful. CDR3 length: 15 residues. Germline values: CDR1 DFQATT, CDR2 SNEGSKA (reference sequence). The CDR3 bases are TGCAGTGCTAGTGGGGTTTCGACAGGGCGAGAGACCCAGTACTTC. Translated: CSASGVSTGRETQYF.

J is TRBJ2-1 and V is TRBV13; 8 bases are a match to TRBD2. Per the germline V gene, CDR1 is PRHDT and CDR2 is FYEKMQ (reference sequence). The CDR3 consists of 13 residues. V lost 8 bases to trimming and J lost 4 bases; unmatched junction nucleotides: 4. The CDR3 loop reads CASLRGVYNEQFF. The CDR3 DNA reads TGTGCCAGCTTGCGGGGGGTGTACAATGAGCAGTTCTTC.

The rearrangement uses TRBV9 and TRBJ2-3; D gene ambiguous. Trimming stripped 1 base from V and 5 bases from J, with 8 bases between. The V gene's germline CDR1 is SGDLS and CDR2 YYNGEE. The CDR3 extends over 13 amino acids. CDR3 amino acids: CASSVSDRDTQYF. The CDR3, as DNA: TGTGCCAGCAGCGTAAGCGATCGAGATACGCAGTATTTT.

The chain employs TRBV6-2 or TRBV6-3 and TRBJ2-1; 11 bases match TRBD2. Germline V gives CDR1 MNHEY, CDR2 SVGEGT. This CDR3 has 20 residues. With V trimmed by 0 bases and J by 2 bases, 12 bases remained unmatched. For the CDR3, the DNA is TGTGCCAGCAGTTACTCGCCGTGGGGTAGCGGGGGGGCCACCTACAATGAGCAGTTCTTC. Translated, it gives CASSYSPWGSGGATYNEQFF.

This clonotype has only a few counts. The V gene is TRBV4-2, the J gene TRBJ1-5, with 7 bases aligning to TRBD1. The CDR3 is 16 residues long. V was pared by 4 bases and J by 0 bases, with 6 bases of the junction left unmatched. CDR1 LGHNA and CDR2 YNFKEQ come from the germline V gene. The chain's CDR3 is CASSLTGQHSNQPQHF. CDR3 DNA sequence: TGTGCCAGCAGCCTAACGGGACAGCATAGCAATCAGCCCCAGCATTTT.

This CDR3 is CASSFGGTSSYEQYF. The DNA of the CDR3 is TGTGCCAGCAGTTTTGGTGGGACATCGTCCTACGAGCAGTACTTC. The rearrangement uses TRBV28 and TRBJ2-7; tentative D call: TRBD1 (6 bases). V lost 3 bases, J lost 1 base, and 13 bases lay in between. The CDR3 has 15 residues. Germline-derived CDR1 and CDR2 are MDHEN and SYDVKM.

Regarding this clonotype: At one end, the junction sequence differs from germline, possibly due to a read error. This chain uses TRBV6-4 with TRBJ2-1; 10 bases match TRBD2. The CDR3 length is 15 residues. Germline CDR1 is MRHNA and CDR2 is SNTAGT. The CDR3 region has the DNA TGTGCCAGCAGTGGACTAGCGGGCTCCTACAATGAGCGGTTCTTC. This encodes CASSGLAGSYNERFF.

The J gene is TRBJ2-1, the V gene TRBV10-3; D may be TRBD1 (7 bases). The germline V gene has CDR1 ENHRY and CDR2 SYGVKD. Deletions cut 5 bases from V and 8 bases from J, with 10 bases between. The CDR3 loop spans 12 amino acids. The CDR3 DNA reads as TGTGCCATCAGTCAGGGGGGCGATGAGCAGTTCTTC. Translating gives CAISQGGDEQFF.

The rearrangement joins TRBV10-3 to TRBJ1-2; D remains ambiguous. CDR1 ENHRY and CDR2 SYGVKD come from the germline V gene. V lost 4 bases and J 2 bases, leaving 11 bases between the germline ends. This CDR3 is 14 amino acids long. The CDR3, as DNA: TGTGCCATCAGTGGGGCGCAGGTCAACTATGGCTACACCTTC. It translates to CAISGAQVNYGYTF.

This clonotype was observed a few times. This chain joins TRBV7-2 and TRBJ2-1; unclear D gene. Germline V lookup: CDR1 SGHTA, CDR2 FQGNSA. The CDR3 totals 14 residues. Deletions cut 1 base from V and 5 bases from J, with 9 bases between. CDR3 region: CASSLVGTNNEQFF. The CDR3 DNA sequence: TGTGCCAGCAGCTTAGTCGGCACTAACAATGAGCAGTTCTTC.

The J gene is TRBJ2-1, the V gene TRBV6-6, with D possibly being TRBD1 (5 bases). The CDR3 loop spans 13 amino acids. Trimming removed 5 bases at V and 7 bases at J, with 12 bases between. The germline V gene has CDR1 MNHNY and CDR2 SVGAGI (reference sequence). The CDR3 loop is CASSGAGGNEQFF. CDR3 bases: TGTGCCAGCAGTGGGGCCGGTGGGAATGAGCAGTTCTTC.

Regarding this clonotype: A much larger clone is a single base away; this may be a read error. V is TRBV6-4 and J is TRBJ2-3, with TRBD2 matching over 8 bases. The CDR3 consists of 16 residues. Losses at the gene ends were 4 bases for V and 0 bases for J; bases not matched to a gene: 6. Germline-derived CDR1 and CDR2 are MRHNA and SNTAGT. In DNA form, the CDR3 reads TGTGCCAGCAGTGCTATAGCGGGGTCTAGCACAGATACGCAGTATTTT. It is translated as CASSAIAGSSTDTQYF.

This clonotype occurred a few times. CDR3 sequence reads: CASSTNRVGTGELFF. DNA of the CDR3: TGTGCCAGCAGCACGAACAGGGTCGGCACCGGGGAGCTGTTTTTT. J is TRBJ2-2 and V is TRBV14, with D possibly being TRBD1 (6 bases). The CDR3 runs to 15 residues. Germline assignment: CDR1 SGHDN and CDR2 FVKESK. Trimming removed 5 bases from V and 4 bases from J, with 14 bases in between.

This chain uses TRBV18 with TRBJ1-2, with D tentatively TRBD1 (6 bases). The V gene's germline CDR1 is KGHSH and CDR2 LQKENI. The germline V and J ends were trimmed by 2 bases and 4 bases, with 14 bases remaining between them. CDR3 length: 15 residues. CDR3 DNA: TGTGCCAGCTCACCAGCAGGGACAATCGTCTATGGCTACACCTTC. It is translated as CASSPAGTIVYGYTF.

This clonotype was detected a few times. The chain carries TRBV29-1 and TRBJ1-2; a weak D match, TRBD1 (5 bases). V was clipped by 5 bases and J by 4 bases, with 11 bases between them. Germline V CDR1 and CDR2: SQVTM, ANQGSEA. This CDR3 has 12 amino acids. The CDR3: CSVPQDSYGYTF. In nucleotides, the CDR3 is TGCAGCGTTCCGCAAGACAGCTATGGCTACACCTTC.

CDR3 in amino acids: CASRPLAGYLNEQFF. The CDR3 nucleotides are TGTGCCAGCAGACCCCTAGCGGGGTACCTCAATGAGCAGTTCTTC. The chain recombines TRBV11-1 with TRBJ2-1; TRBD2 agrees at 9 bases. The CDR3 runs to 15 residues. After removal of 6 bases from V and 6 bases from J, the junction contained 9 bases not matched to a gene. The germline gives CDR1 SGHAT, CDR2 FQDESV (reference sequence). The full variable domain, with the rest looked up from reference TRBV11-1 and TRBJ2-1, is EAEVAQSPRYKITEKSQAVAFWCDPISGHATLYWYRQILGQGPELLVQFQDESVVDDSQLPKDRFSAERLKGVDSTLKIQPAELGDSAMYLCASRPLAGYLNEQFFGPGTRLTVL.

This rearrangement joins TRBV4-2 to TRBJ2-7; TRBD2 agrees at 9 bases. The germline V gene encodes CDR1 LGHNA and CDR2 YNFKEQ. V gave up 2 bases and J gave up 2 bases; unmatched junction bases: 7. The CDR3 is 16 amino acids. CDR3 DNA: TGTGCCAGCAGCCAACCGACTAGCGGAGGAGCCTACGAGCAGTACTTC. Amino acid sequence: CASSQPTSGGAYEQYF.